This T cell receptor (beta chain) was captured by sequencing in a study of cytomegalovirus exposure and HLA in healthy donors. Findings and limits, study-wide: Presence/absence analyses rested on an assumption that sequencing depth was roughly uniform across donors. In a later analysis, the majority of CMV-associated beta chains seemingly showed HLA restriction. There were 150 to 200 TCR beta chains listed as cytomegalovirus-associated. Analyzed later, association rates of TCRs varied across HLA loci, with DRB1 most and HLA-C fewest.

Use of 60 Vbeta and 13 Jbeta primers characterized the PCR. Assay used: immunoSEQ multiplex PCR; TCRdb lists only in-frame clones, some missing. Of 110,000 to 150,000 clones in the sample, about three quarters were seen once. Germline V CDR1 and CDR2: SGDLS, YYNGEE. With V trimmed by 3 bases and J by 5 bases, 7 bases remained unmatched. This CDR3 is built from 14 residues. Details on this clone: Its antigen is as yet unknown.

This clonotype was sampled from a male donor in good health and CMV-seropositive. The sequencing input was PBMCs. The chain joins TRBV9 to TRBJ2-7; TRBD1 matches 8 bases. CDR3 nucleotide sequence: TGTGCCAGCAGCGGTGGACAGGGTAAAGACGAGCAGTACTTC. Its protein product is CASSGGQGKDEQYF.